This TCR beta chain is drawn from a study of early T cells in non-severe SARS-CoV-2 infection. As for the study in general: Sequencing input comprised bulk RNA from unsorted whole blood; chain pairing was not available. Whole-study findings and limits: VDJdb matches were skewed toward anti-spike CD8 T cell responses.

In the case of this clonotype: Its antigen is unknown.

Unique molecular identifiers were affixed to single, distinct cDNA molecules. TCRdb re-analysed the 5' RACE reads in MiXCR, keeping a single row per CDR3 protein. The data contain over 50,000 distinct CDR3 sequences, roughly 12% of them seen just once; the ten biggest clones take up around 3%. The specimen sequenced was whole blood. The sequence came from an adult who was a healthcare worker with PCR-confirmed SARS-CoV-2 infection or an uninfected control (not recorded which).

The CDR3 reads CASSERGQGWNSPLHF. The CDR3 nucleotides are TGCGCCAGCAGTGAGAGAGGACAGGGGTGGAATTCACCCCTCCACTTT. This sequence joins TRBV10-2 and TRBJ1-6, with 9 bases matching TRBD1. The germline gives CDR1 WSHSY, CDR2 SAAADI. V was pared by 2 bases and J by 7 bases, with 6 bases of the junction left unmatched. CDR3 length: 16 amino acids.